The source of this T cell receptor (beta chain) is a study of shared clonotypes between healthy human individuals. CDR3 length: 16 residues. Trimming cost V 0 bases and J 0 bases, with 12 bases left between them. Germline V lookup: CDR1 SGHNT, CDR2 YYREEE (reference sequence). Sequencing used immunoSEQ multiplex PCR; TCRdb keeps in-frame clones, though not all of them. This sample yields millions of clones, of which about 95% are seen a single time; more than 0.1% belongs to the top ten. The TCR originated in a man between 18 and 35 years old in good health. The sequenced material came from naive CD4+ T cells sorted from blood. The subset is: CD45RA+ positively selected. This chain links TRBV5-4 with TRBJ2-5; the D gene is possibly TRBD2 (6 bases). The CDR3 spells CASSLDRGNYQETQYF. The CDR3 DNA is TGTGCCAGCAGCTTGGATCGCGGGAATTACCAAGAGACCCAGTACTTC.